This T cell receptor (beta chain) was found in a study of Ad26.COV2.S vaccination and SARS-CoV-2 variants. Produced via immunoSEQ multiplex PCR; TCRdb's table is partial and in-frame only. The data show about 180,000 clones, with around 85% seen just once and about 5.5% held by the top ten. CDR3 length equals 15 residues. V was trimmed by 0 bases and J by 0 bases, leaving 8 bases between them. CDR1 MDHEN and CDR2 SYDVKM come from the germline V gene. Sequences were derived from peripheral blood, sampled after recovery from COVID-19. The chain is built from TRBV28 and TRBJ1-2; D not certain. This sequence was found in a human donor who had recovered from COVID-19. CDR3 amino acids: CASSLWSGTNYGYTF. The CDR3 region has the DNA TGTGCCAGCAGTTTATGGTCAGGTACTAACTATGGCTACACCTTC.